This passage covers 30 T cell receptor beta chains from one sample sequenced in a study of blood T cell repertoires in COVID-19. Method: immunoSEQ multiplex PCR; TCRdb's copy keeps in-frame clones and lacks some. The sample lists 90,000 or so clones, 55% to 80% occurring once. The specimen was peripheral blood. These TCRs come from a woman aged 55 to 70 in a cohort sampled during active or convalescent COVID-19.

This clone showed up many times. The chain is built from TRBV6-1 and TRBJ2-7; D gene uncertain. V lost 0 bases to trimming and J lost 2 bases, with 8 bases between them. The germline CDR1 and CDR2 sequences are MNHNS and SASEGT. The CDR3 has 14 residues. The CDR3 sequence: CASSEANSPYEQYF. CDR3 sequence (DNA): TGTGCCAGCAGTGAAGCGAACAGCCCCTACGAGCAGTACTTC.

The chain couples TRBV28 to TRBJ2-2, with D hard to call. The CDR3 totals 12 residues. V lost 6 bases to trimming and J lost 3 bases, with 5 bases between them. Germline CDR1 reads MDHEN; CDR2 reads SYDVKM. The CDR3 region has the DNA TGTGCCAGCAGGGCTTACACCGGGGAGCTGTTTTTT. It translates to CASRAYTGELFF.

The chain joins TRBV18 to TRBJ2-7, with TRBD1 matching 7 bases. The V gene end was trimmed by 5 bases and the J gene end by 1 base; junction bases not matched to a gene: 8. Germline CDR1 and CDR2: KGHSH and LQKENI. There are 15 residues in the CDR3. As DNA, the CDR3 is TGTGCCAGCTCAACCCGGAACAGGGGATCCTACGAGCAGTACTTC. This translates into CASSTRNRGSYEQYF.

This clone has only a few counts. This chain uses TRBV7-8 with TRBJ2-2; D is possibly TRBD2 (6 bases). Trimming took 7 bases from V and 6 from J, leaving 15 bases between them. The CDR3 totals 14 residues. CDR1 and CDR2 (germline): SGHVS, FQNEAQ. The CDR3 region is CASKYGGGPGELFF. In DNA, the CDR3 is TGTGCCAGCAAATATGGGGGAGGACCCGGGGAGCTGTTTTTT.

The CDR3 loop reads CASSRQGDTEAFF. The CDR3 nucleotides read TGTGCCAGCTCACGACAGGGGGACACTGAAGCTTTCTTT. The genes are TRBV18 and TRBJ1-1; 9 nucleotides align to TRBD1. CDR1 and CDR2 (germline): KGHSH, LQKENI. Trimming at V came to 4 bases and at J to 3 bases, leaving 0 bases not matched to a gene. The CDR3 sequence is 13 residues long.

This clone was found many times. V and J are TRBV10-1 and TRBJ2-7; 10 positions agree with TRBD2. This CDR3 region has 17 residues. Germline V gene sequence: CDR1 WNHNN, CDR2 SYGVQD (reference sequence). V gave up 9 bases and J gave up 0 bases; unmatched junction bases: 14. CDR3 sequence: CARAGGNNVGSSYEQYF. Written as DNA, the CDR3 is TGCGCCAGAGCGGGGGGGAACAACGTAGGGAGCTCCTACGAGCAGTACTTC.

V is TRBV4-1 and J is TRBJ2-1; 10 bases fit TRBD1. Per germline, CDR1 MGHRA and CDR2 YSYEKL. Trimming cost V 4 bases and J 6 bases; bases outside gene matches: 12. The CDR3 consists of 17 residues. CDR3 amino acids: CASSLQPGQGRGNEQFF. The CDR3 DNA is TGCGCCAGCAGCCTACAACCGGGACAGGGGAGAGGCAATGAGCAGTTCTTC.

This chain uses TRBV6-5 with TRBJ1-2; D perhaps matches TRBD1 (5 bases). Per germline, CDR1 MNHEY and CDR2 SVGAGI. Trimming removed 7 bases from V and 8 bases from J, with 17 bases in between. CDR3 length equals 13 residues. The CDR3 loop reads CASIVRDLEGYTF. As DNA, the CDR3 is TGTGCCAGCATCGTCAGGGATCTTGAGGGCTACACCTTC.

The rearrangement uses TRBV7-2 and TRBJ1-5, with 7 bases aligning to TRBD1. The trim removed 2 bases at V and 0 bases at J, leaving 10 bases unmatched. The CDR3 has 18 residues. Germline CDR1 SGHTA, CDR2 FQGNSA. The CDR3 loop is CASSLNPGTAYSNQPQHF. CDR3 in DNA: TGTGCCAGCAGCTTAAATCCCGGGACAGCTTATAGCAATCAGCCCCAGCATTTT.

The V call is TRBV11-2, the J call TRBJ2-4; 7 bases align to TRBD1. With 4 bases clipped from V and 4 bases from J, the junction kept 7 bases outside the gene matches. CDR3 length equals 15 residues. Germline CDR1 and CDR2: SGHAT and FQNNGV. This chain's CDR3 is CASSSRTGPKNIQYF. In DNA form, the CDR3 reads TGTGCCAGCAGCTCAAGGACAGGACCAAAAAACATTCAGTACTTC. Supplemented by reference TRBV11-2 and TRBJ2-4, the full variable domain reads EAGVAQSPRYKIIEKRQSVAFWCNPISGHATLYWYQQILGQGPKLLIQFQNNGVVDDSQLPKDRFSAERLKGVDSTLKIQPAKLEDSAVYLCASSSRTGPKNIQYFGAGTRLSVL.

This chain uses TRBV3-1 (or the pseudogene TRBV3-2) with TRBJ1-5, with a possible D match to TRBD1 (5 bases). The V gene's germline CDR1 is LGHDT and CDR2 YNNKEL (reference sequence). CDR3 length equals 13 residues. V lost 0 bases and J lost 10, with 10 bases in between. CDR3 sequence reads: CASSQERGNPQHF. In DNA form, the CDR3 reads TGTGCCAGCAGCCAAGAAAGGGGAAATCCCCAGCATTTT.

The chain carries TRBV6-2 or TRBV6-3 and TRBJ2-3, with TRBD2 matching 7 bases. V shed 0 bases and J 7 bases; nucleotides not matched to a gene: 4. Looked up from germline, CDR1 is MNHEY and CDR2 is SVGEGT. The CDR3 length is 14 residues. The DNA of the CDR3 is TGTGCCAGCAGTTACTCGACTAGCCCCCATACGCAGTATTTT. Its protein product is CASSYSTSPHTQYF.

The chain employs TRBV2 and TRBJ1-2; D perhaps matches TRBD1 (6 bases). The CDR3 length is 12 residues. The V gene's germline CDR1 is SNHLY and CDR2 FYNNEI. Between the trimmed V and J ends, which lost 7 bases and 6 bases, there was a span of 12 bases. The DNA for the CDR3 is TGTGCCAGCACTTGGACAGATGATGGCTACACCTTC. It translates to CASTWTDDGYTF.

The chain recombines TRBV12-5 with TRBJ1-2, with 7 bases fitting TRBD1. CDR3 length: 15 residues. The germline V gene has CDR1 LGHNT and CDR2 FRNRAP. With V trimmed by 5 bases and J by 4 bases, 10 bases remained unmatched. CDR3 protein: CASGPSGQRAYGYTF. For the CDR3, the DNA is TGTGCTAGTGGTCCGTCGGGACAGCGTGCCTATGGCTACACCTTC.

V gene TRBV19 combines with J gene TRBJ1-5, with 7 nucleotides matching TRBD1. The CDR3 has 16 amino acids. Germline trimming cut 1 base from V and 0 bases from J; bases unmatched to any gene: 3. The germline gives CDR1 LNHDA, CDR2 SQIVND (reference sequence). CDR3 sequence (DNA): TGTGCCAGTAGTATAGGGGGGACAGTTAGCAATCAGCCCCAGCATTTT. It encodes CASSIGGTVSNQPQHF. Full variable domain (rest looked up from reference TRBV19 and TRBJ1-5): DGGITQSPKYLFRKEGQNVTLSCEQNLNHDAMYWYRQDPGQGLRLIYYSQIVNDFQKGDIAEGYSVSREKKESFPLTVTSAQKNPTAFYLCASSIGGTVSNQPQHFGDGTRLSIL.

This clone was seen a handful of times. The chain employs TRBV7-9 and TRBJ1-2; 8 bases fit TRBD1. CDR1 and CDR2 from the germline V gene are SEHNR and FQNEAQ (reference sequence). The J segment lost 3 bases and the V segment lost 2 bases, leaving 8 bases of the junction unmatched. The CDR3 covers 16 residues. In DNA form, the CDR3 reads TGTGCCAGCAGCTTAAAGGGGACAGGAGAATACTATGGCTACACCTTC. This sequence encodes CASSLKGTGEYYGYTF.

This chain uses TRBV7-9 with TRBJ2-5, with D possibly being TRBD2 (7 bases). The germline V and J ends were trimmed by 0 bases and 6 bases, with 11 bases remaining between them. The CDR3 totals 14 residues. Germline assignment: CDR1 SEHNR and CDR2 FQNEAQ (reference sequence). The CDR3, as DNA: TGTGCCAGCAGCTTAGCGGGGGGGCCCCAGACCCAGTACTTC. It is translated as CASSLAGGPQTQYF.

Details on this clone: The same CDR3 can be traced to other DNA sequences in this sample. CDR3 sequence reads: CASSYPSGGANEQFF. CDR3 coding DNA: TGTGCCAGCAGTTATCCTAGCGGGGGAGCGAATGAGCAGTTCTTC. This sequence joins TRBV28 and TRBJ2-1; 10 bases map to TRBD2. Germline trimming cut 4 bases from V and 7 bases from J; bases unmatched to any gene: 7. In germline, CDR1 is MDHEN, CDR2 SYDVKM. The CDR3 has 15 amino acids. The entire variable domain, with the rest obtained from reference TRBV28 and TRBJ2-1, is as follows: DVKVTQSSRYLVKRTGEKVFLECVQDMDHENMFWYRQDPGLGLRLIYFSYDVKMKEKGDIPEGYSVSREKKERFSLILESASTNQTSMYLCASSYPSGGANEQFFGPGTRLTVL.

The gene calls are TRBV3-1 (or the pseudogene TRBV3-2) and TRBJ1-4, with D possibly matching TRBD1 (5 bases). With 2 bases removed from V and 8 bases from J, the gap between germline ends came to 15 bases. The V gene's germline CDR1 is LGHDT and CDR2 YNNKEL (reference sequence). The CDR3 has 15 residues. Here the CDR3 DNA reads TGTGCCAGCAGCCAATCGGTGACAGATTACGAAAAACTGTTTTTT. Protein sequence: CASSQSVTDYEKLFF.

The chain links TRBV5-5 to TRBJ1-3, with D possibly TRBD1 on 5 matching bases. V lost 2 bases, J lost 8 bases, and 14 bases lay in between. There are 14 residues in the CDR3. CDR1 is SGHKS and CDR2 is YYEKEE in the germline V gene (reference sequence). The CDR3 loop reads CASSFSPRGDTIYF. CDR3 coding DNA: TGTGCCAGCAGCTTTAGCCCTCGGGGGGACACCATATATTTT. Drawing the rest from reference TRBV5-5 and TRBJ1-3, the complete variable domain is DAGVTQSPTHLIKTRGQQVTLRCSPISGHKSVSWYQQVLGQGPQFIFQYYEKEERGRGNFPDRFSARQFPNYSSELNVNALLLGDSALYLCASSFSPRGDTIYFGEGSWLTVV.

A few counts support this clone. The chain has TRBV2 and TRBJ2-7; D not resolved. The germline V and J ends were trimmed by 6 bases and 0 bases, with 9 bases remaining between them. CDR3 length: 13 residues. Per the germline V gene, CDR1 is SNHLY and CDR2 is FYNNEI. CDR3 residues: CASSISGSYEQYF. The CDR3 coding sequence is TGTGCCAGCAGCATCTCCGGCTCCTACGAGCAGTACTTC.

The chain employs TRBV2 and TRBJ2-7, with a tentative D call TRBD2 (5 bases). V lost 8 bases and J 3 bases, leaving 14 bases between the germline ends. CDR1 SNHLY and CDR2 FYNNEI come from the germline V gene. CDR3 size: 13 residues. The CDR3 protein is CASEEGSGYEQYF. CDR3 DNA: TGTGCCAGCGAAGAGGGATCGGGCTACGAGCAGTACTTC.

This clone was seen more than once but under ten times. The gene calls are TRBV28 and TRBJ2-5; D gene unclear. Trimming removed 6 bases from V and 1 base from J, with 12 bases in between. Germline V lookup: CDR1 MDHEN, CDR2 SYDVKM. This CDR3 has 14 residues. In nucleotides, the CDR3 is TGTGCCAGCAGAACCGCAGGTTCCCAAGAGACCCAGTACTTC. It yields the protein CASRTAGSQETQYF.

The V call is TRBV5-4, the J call TRBJ2-1; 7 bases match TRBD1. V was clipped by 0 bases and J by 5 bases; unmatched bases: 5. CDR1 is SGHNT and CDR2 is YYREEE in the germline V gene (reference sequence). The CDR3 length is 15 residues. CDR3 coding DNA: TGTGCCAGCAGCTTGGCCGGGGACAGAAACAATGAGCAGTTCTTC. This gives the protein CASSLAGDRNNEQFF. The variable domain in full, with the rest retrieved from reference TRBV5-4 and TRBJ2-1, is ETGVTQSPTHLIKTRGQQVTLRCSSQSGHNTVSWYQQALGQGPQFIFQYYREEENGRGNFPPRFSGLQFPNYSSELNVNALELDDSALYLCASSLAGDRNNEQFFGPGTRLTVL.

The genes are TRBV3-1 (or the pseudogene TRBV3-2) and TRBJ2-7, with D perhaps TRBD2 (7 bases). V was clipped by 1 base and J by 3 bases, with 10 bases between them. The CDR3 runs 14 residues. Germline V gene data show CDR1 as LGHDT and CDR2 as YNNKEL (reference sequence). The CDR3 loop reads CASSQAGGHYEQYF. In nucleotides, the CDR3 is TGTGCCAGCAGCCAAGCCGGGGGGCACTACGAGCAGTACTTC.

The V and J genes are TRBV6-5 and TRBJ1-2; D is perhaps TRBD1 (5 bases). This CDR3 has 14 residues. V was pared by 5 bases and J by 0 bases, with 10 bases between. Germline CDR1 MNHEY, CDR2 SVGAGI. The CDR3 spells CASSPQDPNYGYTF. CDR3 DNA sequence: TGTGCCAGCAGTCCACAGGACCCTAACTATGGCTACACCTTC.

V and J are TRBV5-6 and TRBJ2-7; 11 bases match TRBD1. Losses at the gene ends were 3 bases for V and 6 bases for J; bases not matched to a gene: 8. The CDR3 contains 15 residues. The germline V gene encodes CDR1 SGHDT and CDR2 YYEEEE. Here the CDR3 DNA reads TGTGCCAGCAGCTCGCTGGACAGGGGGCATGTCGAGCAGTACTTC. Translated: CASSSLDRGHVEQYF.

This chain links TRBV7-8 with TRBJ2-7; 11 bases are shared with TRBD1. J lost 11 bases, V lost 5 bases, and 2 bases had no gene match. Per germline, CDR1 SGHVS and CDR2 FQNEAQ. This CDR3 contains 11 residues. CDR3 sequence: CASSLGQGEYF. The CDR3 nucleotides read TGTGCCAGCAGCCTGGGACAGGGGGAGTACTTC. The full variable domain, its missing parts supplied by reference TRBV7-8 and TRBJ2-7, is GAGVSQSPRYKVAKRGQDVALRCDPISGHVSLFWYQQALGQGPEFLTYFQNEAQLDKSGLPSDRFFAERPEGSVSTLKIQRTQQEDSAVYLCASSLGQGEYFGPGTRLTVT.

In its sample, this clone was seen a few times. V gene TRBV19 combines with J gene TRBJ2-7; weak D call: TRBD1 (6 bases). The CDR3 runs 15 residues. The V and J ends lost 3 bases and 6 bases respectively, with 18 bases between them. CDR1 is LNHDA, CDR2 SQIVND, per germline (reference sequence). CDR3 amino acids: CASSIRPGQGFEQYF. CDR3 in DNA: TGTGCCAGTAGTATCAGGCCGGGGCAGGGGTTCGAGCAGTACTTC.

This chain joins TRBV7-2 and TRBJ2-7, with 8 positions matching TRBD1. The CDR3 extends over 15 amino acids. V was clipped by 5 bases and J by 0 bases; unmatched bases: 6. The germline gives CDR1 SGHTA, CDR2 FQGNSA. The CDR3 spells CASSPDREPSYEQYF. Here the CDR3 DNA reads TGTGCCAGCAGCCCGGACAGGGAACCCTCCTACGAGCAGTACTTC.